The clone carrying this TCR beta chain showed up just once. Its target is unknown. Different DNA sequences within this sample yield the same CDR3. Trimming cost V 6 bases and J 0 bases, with 6 bases left between them. From germline, CDR1 is SQVTM and CDR2 ANQGSEA. This CDR3 is built from 11 residues. The authors distributed each subset's genomic DNA evenly over several immunoSEQ plates. The protocol was immunoSEQ multiplex PCR, while the TCRdb copy is restricted to in-frame clones and leaves out a portion. The sample gives roughly 660,000 clones, roughly 87% of which show up once; more than 30% is in the top ten. The data are from a study of shared clonotypes between healthy human individuals. Study-level points and caveats: Among donors, sharing of clonotypes was expected to be affected by sequencing depth. Sharing across several donors was seen in 4% to 5.5% of naive CD4 clonotypes.

Sequencing was done on a sample of memory CD8+ T cells from PBMCs. Specified subset: CD45RO+ cells pooled with CCR7-negative TemRA cells. The receptor was isolated from a young man in good health. Some clones in this sample may be carry-over from other donors' samples. The gene calls are TRBV29-1 and TRBJ2-7; D is unclear. In DNA, the CDR3 is TGCAGCGTGCCGGGCTCCTACGAGCAGTACTTC. Translating gives CSVPGSYEQYF.